The clone carrying this T cell receptor (beta chain) showed up just a few times. The antigen is unknown. The data are from a study of molecular identifiers for immune sequencing clone quantification. Whole-study findings and limits: Identical barcode-sharing TCR molecules could lead to underestimated sizes for highly expanded clones.

CDR1 and CDR2 (germline): SGHTA, FQGTGA. Trimming removed 5 bases from V and 1 base from J, with 9 bases in between. The CDR3 runs to 14 residues. Using 10%, 30% or 50% RNA, naive CD8 libraries were derived from approximately 20,000 to 1,000,000 sorted cells. Sorting was used to obtain naive CD8 T cells (CD8+CD4-CCR7+CD45RA+). For bulk TCR libraries, previously described methods and listed TCR primers were used. MiXCR, run by TCRdb on the PCR reads, gives a single entry per CDR3 protein. The data contain just over 95,000 distinct CDR3 sequences, 20% to 30% of them singletons. The chain employs TRBV7-3 and TRBJ2-1, with no clear D. The sample consisted of naive CD8+ T cells from blood, with Jurkat cell RNA spiked in. Stated subset: FACS-sorted CD8+CD4-CCR7+CD45RA+ naive T cells. The receptor was derived from a human donor in good health. Some libraries in this study had Jurkat cell RNA spiked in. CDR3 nucleotide sequence: TGTGCCAGCAGCCGTGTGGGATCCTACAATGAGCAGTTCTTC. Protein: CASSRVGSYNEQFF. Together with reference TRBV7-3 and TRBJ2-1, the CDR3 gives the full variable domain: GAGVSQTPSNKVTEKGKYVELRCDPISGHTALYWYRQSLGQGPEFLIYFQGTGAADDSGLPNDRFFAVRPEGSVSTLKIQRTERGDSAVYLCASSRVGSYNEQFFGPGTRLTVL.